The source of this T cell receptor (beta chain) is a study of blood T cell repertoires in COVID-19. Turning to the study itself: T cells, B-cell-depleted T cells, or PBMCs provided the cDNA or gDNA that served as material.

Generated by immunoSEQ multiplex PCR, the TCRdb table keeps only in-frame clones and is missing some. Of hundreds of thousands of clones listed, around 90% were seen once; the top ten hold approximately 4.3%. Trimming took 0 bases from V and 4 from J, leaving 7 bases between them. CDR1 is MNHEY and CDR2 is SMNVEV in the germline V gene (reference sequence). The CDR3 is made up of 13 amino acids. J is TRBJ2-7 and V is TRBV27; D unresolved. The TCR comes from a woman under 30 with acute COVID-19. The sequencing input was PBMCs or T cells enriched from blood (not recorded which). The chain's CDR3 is CASSLSSEYEQYF. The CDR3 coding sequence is TGTGCCAGCAGTTTATCTTCGGAGTACGAGCAGTACTTC.